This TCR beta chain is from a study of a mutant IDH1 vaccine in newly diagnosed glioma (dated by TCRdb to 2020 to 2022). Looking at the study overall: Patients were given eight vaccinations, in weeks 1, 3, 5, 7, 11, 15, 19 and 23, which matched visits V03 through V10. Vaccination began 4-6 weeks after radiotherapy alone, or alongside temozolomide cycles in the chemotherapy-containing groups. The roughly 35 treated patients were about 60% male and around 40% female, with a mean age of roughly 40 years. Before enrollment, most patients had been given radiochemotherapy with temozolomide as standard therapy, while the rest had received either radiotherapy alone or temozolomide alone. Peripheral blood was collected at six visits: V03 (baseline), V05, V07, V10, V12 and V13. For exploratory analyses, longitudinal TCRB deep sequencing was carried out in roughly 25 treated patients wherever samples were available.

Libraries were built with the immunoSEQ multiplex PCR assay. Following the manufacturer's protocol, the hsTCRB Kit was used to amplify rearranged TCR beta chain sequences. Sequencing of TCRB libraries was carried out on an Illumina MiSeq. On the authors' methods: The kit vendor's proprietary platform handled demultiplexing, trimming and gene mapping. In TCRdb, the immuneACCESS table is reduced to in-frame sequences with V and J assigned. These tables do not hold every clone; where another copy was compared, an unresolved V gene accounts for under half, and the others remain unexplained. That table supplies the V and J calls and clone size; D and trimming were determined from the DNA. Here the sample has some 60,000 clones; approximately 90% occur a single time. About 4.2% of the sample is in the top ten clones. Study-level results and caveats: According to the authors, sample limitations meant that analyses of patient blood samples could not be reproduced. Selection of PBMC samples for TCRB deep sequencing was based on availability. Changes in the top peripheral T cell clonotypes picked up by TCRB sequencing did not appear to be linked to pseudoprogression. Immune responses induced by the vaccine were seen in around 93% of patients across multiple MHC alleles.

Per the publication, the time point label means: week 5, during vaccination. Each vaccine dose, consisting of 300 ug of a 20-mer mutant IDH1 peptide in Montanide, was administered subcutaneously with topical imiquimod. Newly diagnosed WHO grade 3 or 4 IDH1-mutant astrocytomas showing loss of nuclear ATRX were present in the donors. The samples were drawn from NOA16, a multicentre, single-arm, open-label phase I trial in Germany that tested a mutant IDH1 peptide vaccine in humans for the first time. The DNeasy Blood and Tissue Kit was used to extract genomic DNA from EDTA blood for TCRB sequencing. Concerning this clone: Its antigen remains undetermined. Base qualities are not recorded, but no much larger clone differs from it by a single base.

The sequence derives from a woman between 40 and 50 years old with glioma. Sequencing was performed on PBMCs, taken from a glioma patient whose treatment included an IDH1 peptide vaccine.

The DNA sequence is given as TGTGCCAGTAGTATTGGCGGGGGGTCGTCCTACAATGAGCAGTTCTTC. Translated, this is CASSIGGGSSYNEQFF. This chain joins TRBV19 to TRBJ2-1; TRBD2 lines up with 8 middle nucleotides. The cysteine opens and the phenylalanine closes a CDR3 of 16 amino acids. Here the CDR3 DNA is all that survives: 48 bases in frame from base 1. In the germline V gene (reference sequence), CDR1 corresponds to LNHDA and CDR2 to SQIVND. Germline trimming amounts to 3 bases on V and 1 base on J, with 5 as the count of junction bases outside the gene matches.